The clone carrying this TCR beta chain was recorded many times. This record comes from a study of T cells in Graves' hyperthyroidism and ophthalmopathy. Amplified TCR beta CDR3 regions derived from RNA transcripts. HTBI primers drove first-round RT-PCR of the TCR CDR3. TCRdb re-called the multiplex PCR reads with MiXCR, one entry per CDR3 protein. This table has hundreds of thousands of distinct CDR3 sequences, roughly an eighth appearing once. CDR1 is MNHNY, CDR2 SVGAGI, per germline (reference sequence). The CDR3 runs 17 residues. Trimming stripped 0 bases from V and 2 bases from J, with 15 bases between.

This receptor was identified in a woman in her late teens or twenties with Graves' hyperthyroidism. Sequencing was done on a sample of blood. This chain connects TRBV6-6 to TRBJ2-3; D is tentatively TRBD1 or TRBD2 (5 bases each). CDR3 in amino acids: CASSYSRGASNTDTQYF. The CDR3 coding sequence is TGTGCCAGCAGTTACTCGAGAGGGGCTAGCAACACAGATACGCAGTATTTT.